This T cell receptor beta chain was retrieved from a study of human T cells and chemical hapten exposure. In regard to this clonotype: Its antigen is unknown.

Regarding time point: pre-sensitization, week 0. Treatment: therapeutic diphenylcyclopropenone sensitization with weekly scalp DPC. The germline V gene has CDR1 SGHTS and CDR2 YDEGEE. The CDR3 covers 15 residues. V lost 1 base and J lost 6; bases outside the gene matches: 4. From the RACE reads, TCRdb called clonotypes with MiXCR, one entry per CDR3 protein. The sample has more than 300,000 distinct CDR3 sequences; around 5% are singletons. Whole-study results and caveats: Patch test score rose with PT1 expanded TCRs, significant at 8, 16, 32, not 4.

This chain uses TRBV5-8 with TRBJ1-6, with 7 bases aligning to TRBD1. The sequence was collected from a woman under 30 with alopecia areata. Some clones in this sample may be carry-over from other donors' samples. The sequenced sample was whole blood, obtained in connection with sensitization to the hapten diphenylcyclopropenone (DPC). The CDR3 reads CASSLLGGGNSPLHF. CDR3 nucleotides: TGTGCCAGCAGCTTGCTAGGGGGCGGTAATTCACCCCTCCACTTT.